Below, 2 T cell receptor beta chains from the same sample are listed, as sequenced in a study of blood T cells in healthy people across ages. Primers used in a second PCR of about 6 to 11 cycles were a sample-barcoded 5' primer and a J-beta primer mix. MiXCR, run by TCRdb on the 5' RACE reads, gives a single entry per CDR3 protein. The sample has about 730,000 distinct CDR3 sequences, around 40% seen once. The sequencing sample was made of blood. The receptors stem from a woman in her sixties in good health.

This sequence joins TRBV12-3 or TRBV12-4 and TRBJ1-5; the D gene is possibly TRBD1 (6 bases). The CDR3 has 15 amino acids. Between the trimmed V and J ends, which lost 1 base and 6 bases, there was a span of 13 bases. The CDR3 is CASSLGSGVGQPQHF. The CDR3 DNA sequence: TGTGCCAGCAGTTTAGGGTCAGGGGTTGGTCAGCCCCAGCATTTT.

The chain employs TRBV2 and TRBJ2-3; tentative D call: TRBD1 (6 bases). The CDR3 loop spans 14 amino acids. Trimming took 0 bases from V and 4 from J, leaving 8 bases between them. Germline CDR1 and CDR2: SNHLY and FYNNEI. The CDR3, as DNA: TGTGCCAGCAGTGAAGCACAGGGCCCAGATACGCAGTATTTT. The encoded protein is CASSEAQGPDTQYF.